Each of the 32 T cell receptor beta chains below was sequenced from the same sample in a study of graft-versus-host responses after intestinal transplantation (dated by TCRdb to the early 2020s). Libraries were built with the immunoSEQ multiplex PCR assay. Held by TCRdb, this immuneACCESS table contains in-frame sequences only and omits some clones. Under half of the omission traces to an unresolved V gene where checked; the cause of the rest is unknown. The table for this sample lists 15,000 to 20,000 clones; approximately 80% of them were counted only once. Of the sample, 1.5% to 2% falls within the top ten clones. The material was PBMCs, obtained 14 days after transplant. These receptors all stem from a human patient who received an intestinal transplant, so some T cells may come from the graft donor.

In its sample, this clone was seen once. The chain has TRBV5-1 and TRBJ2-7, with D possibly being TRBD1 or TRBD2 (5 bases each). Trimming shortened V by 4 bases and J by 7 bases, and 12 bases separated the two germline ends. Germline V gene data show CDR1 as SGHRS and CDR2 as YFSETQ. The CDR3 covers 12 residues. CDR3 sequence: CASSPVWGEQYF. The CDR3 nucleotides read TGCGCCAGCAGCCCGGTATGGGGGGAGCAGTACTTC.

V gene TRBV6-5 combines with J gene TRBJ1-2, with a tentative D call TRBD1 (6 bases). V gave up 10 bases and J gave up 6 bases, with 12 bases separating them. Per germline, CDR1 MNHEY and CDR2 SVGAGI. The CDR3 spans 11 residues. CDR3 amino acids: CANSSGDGYTF. The CDR3 nucleotides read TGTGCCAACAGCTCAGGGGATGGCTACACCTTC.

The J gene is TRBJ1-4, the V gene TRBV5-1; no definite D call. Trimming removed 0 bases from V and 8 bases from J, with 11 bases in between. Germline values: CDR1 SGHRS, CDR2 YFSETQ. The CDR3 consists of 14 residues. CDR3 loop: CASSLEAVREKLFF. In DNA form, the CDR3 reads TGCGCCAGCAGCTTGGAGGCAGTCCGCGAAAAACTGTTTTTT.

The chain links TRBV6-1 to TRBJ1-6, with unresolved D. Trimming took 6 bases from V and 10 from J, leaving 16 bases between them. The germline V gene has CDR1 MNHNS and CDR2 SASEGT. This CDR3 has 14 residues. CDR3 bases: TGTGCCAGCAGGGAGGAGGCAGGCAGGTCACCCCTCCACTTT. It yields the protein CASREEAGRSPLHF.

This clone was detected only once. The chain has TRBV2 and TRBJ2-5; 10 bases are shared with TRBD2. J gave up 1 base and V 7 bases, and 6 bases lay outside the gene matches. Germline CDR1 is SNHLY and CDR2 is FYNNEI. This CDR3 contains 15 residues. The CDR3, as DNA: TGTGCCAGCATTTCTAGCGGGGGTGTCCAAGAGACCCAGTACTTC. This translates into CASISSGGVQETQYF.

The chain recombines TRBV19 with TRBJ1-5; D remains ambiguous. The germline gives CDR1 LNHDA, CDR2 SQIVND (reference sequence). The CDR3 totals 12 residues. Deletions cut 2 bases from V and 3 bases from J, with 2 bases between. For the CDR3, the DNA is TGTGCCAGTAGTATATCCAATCAGCCCCAGCATTTT. As protein: CASSISNQPQHF. Variable domain in full (rest from reference TRBV19 and TRBJ1-5): DGGITQSPKYLFRKEGQNVTLSCEQNLNHDAMYWYRQDPGQGLRLIYYSQIVNDFQKGDIAEGYSVSREKKESFPLTVTSAQKNPTAFYLCASSISNQPQHFGDGTRLSIL.

For the CDR3, the DNA is TGTGCCAGCAGGAGCGTAGTCGGGAGTAATGAAAAACTGTTTTTT. Its translation: CASRSVVGSNEKLFF. The chain is built from TRBV27 and TRBJ1-4; D is undetermined. The CDR3 totals 15 residues. Trimming stripped 6 bases from V and 4 bases from J, with 15 bases between. Germline V gene data show CDR1 as MNHEY and CDR2 as SMNVEV (reference sequence). Full variable domain (rest looked up from reference TRBV27 and TRBJ1-4): EAQVTQNPRYLITVTGKKLTVTCSQNMNHEYMSWYRQDPGLGLRQIYYSMNVEVTDKGDVPEGYKVSRKEKRNFPLILESPSPNQTSLYFCASRSVVGSNEKLFFGSGTQLSVL.

J is TRBJ2-5 and V is TRBV23-1; 9 bases are a match to TRBD1. TRBV23-1 is classed as an ORF, of uncertain function. After removal of 4 bases from V and 3 bases from J, the junction contained 9 bases not matched to a gene. The CDR3 consists of 16 residues. The CDR3 nucleotides are TGCGCCAGCAGTCCACCGGGGACAGGGAAGGAAGAGACCCAGTACTTC. Translated: CASSPPGTGKEETQYF.

V gene TRBV5-1 combines with J gene TRBJ2-3; TRBD2 matches 9 bases. Germline V gene data show CDR1 as SGHRS and CDR2 as YFSETQ. The V and J ends lost 9 bases and 2 bases, in that order; junction bases with no gene match: 4. The CDR3 spans 13 residues. CDR3 in amino acids: CATSGGITDTQYF. The CDR3 DNA follows: TGCGCCACGAGCGGGGGGATCACAGATACGCAGTATTTT. Combining the CDR3 with reference TRBV5-1 and TRBJ2-3 gives the whole variable domain KAGVTQTPRYLIKTRGQQVTLSCSPISGHRSVSWYQQTPGQGLQFLFEYFSETQRNKGNFPGRFSGRQFSNSRSEMNVSTLELGDSALYLCATSGGITDTQYFGPGTRLTVL.

The chain uses TRBV4-1 and TRBJ2-3; D remains ambiguous. This CDR3 is 12 amino acids long. V gave up 1 base and J gave up 5 bases, with 4 bases separating them. The germline gives CDR1 MGHRA, CDR2 YSYEKL. As DNA, the CDR3 is TGCGCCAGCAGCCAAGCAGTAGATACGCAGTATTTT. The encoded protein is CASSQAVDTQYF.

This clone has only one observation. This rearrangement joins TRBV18 to TRBJ2-7; possible D gene TRBD1, 6 bases. Germline values: CDR1 KGHSH, CDR2 LQKENI. V dropped 1 base and J dropped 0 bases, with 7 bases sitting between them. The CDR3 totals 14 residues. The CDR3 DNA reads as TGTGCCAGCTCACCACGGGACAACTCCTACGAGCAGTACTTC. Its protein is CASSPRDNSYEQYF.

The CDR3 region is CASSLGDTPYGYTF. The CDR3 nucleotides read TGCGCCAGCAGCTTGGGGGACACCCCCTATGGCTACACCTTC. The chain links TRBV5-1 to TRBJ1-2; tentative D call: TRBD1 (6 bases). V was clipped by 0 bases and J by 4 bases, with 10 bases between them. The CDR3 is made up of 14 amino acids. In germline, CDR1 is SGHRS, CDR2 YFSETQ.

The rearrangement links TRBV19 to TRBJ1-1; D ambiguous. The CDR3 loop spans 13 amino acids. Trimming pared 3 bases from V and 6 bases from J, leaving 11 bases between. CDR1 is LNHDA and CDR2 is SQIVND in the germline V gene (reference sequence). CDR3 sequence: CASSIADRAEAFF. Written as DNA, the CDR3 is TGTGCCAGTAGTATCGCTGATAGAGCTGAAGCTTTCTTT.

The chain links TRBV6-1 to TRBJ2-1; TRBD2 matches 7 bases. Unmatched junction bases numbered 9, after V lost 6 bases and J lost 4 bases. Germline V gene data show CDR1 as MNHNS and CDR2 as SASEGT. The CDR3 length is 15 residues. As DNA, the CDR3 is TGTGCCAGCAGACTTCTAGCGGACGCATACAATGAGCAGTTCTTC. Amino acids: CASRLLADAYNEQFF.

The chain employs TRBV7-9 and TRBJ2-1; tentatively, D is TRBD1 or TRBD2 (6 bases each). The CDR3 sequence is 14 residues long. In germline, CDR1 is SEHNR, CDR2 FQNEAQ (reference sequence). V lost 5 bases, J lost 8 bases, and 16 bases lay in between. CDR3 DNA: TGTGCCAGCAGCGGTATAAGGGGGGACGATGAGCAGTTCTTC. This gives the protein CASSGIRGDDEQFF.

This chain connects TRBV29-1 to TRBJ1-1; D unclear. CDR3 length: 12 residues. V lost 2 bases, J lost 1 base, and 5 bases lay in between. From germline, CDR1 is SQVTM and CDR2 ANQGSEA. CDR3 amino acids: CSVESGNTEAFF. The CDR3 nucleotides are TGCAGCGTTGAATCTGGGAACACTGAAGCTTTCTTT.

V usage is TRBV9 and J usage is TRBJ1-1; no clear D gene. Germline values: CDR1 SGDLS, CDR2 YYNGEE. V was trimmed by 5 bases and J by 1 base, leaving 9 bases between them. The CDR3 runs 13 residues. As DNA, the CDR3 is TGTGCCAGCAGTACCTGGGGGAACACTGAAGCTTTCTTT. This sequence encodes CASSTWGNTEAFF.

V is TRBV19 and J is TRBJ2-5; tentatively, D is TRBD1 (6 bases). Trimming removed 0 bases at V and 2 bases at J, with 22 bases between. CDR1 and CDR2 from the germline V gene are LNHDA and SQIVND (reference sequence). CDR3 length equals 19 residues. CDR3 amino acids: CASSIDPARIGQSQETQYF. The CDR3 DNA is TGTGCCAGTAGTATAGATCCCGCTCGAATTGGACAGTCACAAGAGACCCAGTACTTC.

V usage is TRBV4-1 and J usage is TRBJ2-1; D is possibly TRBD2 (5 bases). Germline CDR1 and CDR2: MGHRA and YSYEKL. V was trimmed by 1 base and J by 8 bases, leaving 12 bases between them. There are 14 residues in the CDR3. CDR3 bases: TGCGCCAGCAGCCAAGGGGTGGCGGGCGATGAGCAGTTCTTC. Translation: CASSQGVAGDEQFF.

The V call is TRBV12-5, the J call TRBJ2-1; no clear D gene. Germline V gives CDR1 LGHNT, CDR2 FRNRAP. V gave up 4 bases and J gave up 5 bases, with 0 bases separating them. The CDR3 has 10 residues. This CDR3 reads CASGYNEQFF. As DNA, the CDR3 is TGTGCTAGTGGTTACAATGAGCAGTTCTTC.

V and J are TRBV29-1 and TRBJ2-7, with D possibly TRBD1 on 5 matching bases. Between the trimmed V and J ends, which lost 2 bases and 6 bases, there was a span of 14 bases. The V gene's germline CDR1 is SQVTM and CDR2 ANQGSEA. The CDR3 loop spans 13 amino acids. The CDR3 nucleotides are TGCAGCGTTGAAACGTCCCAGGGTGGCGAGCAGTACTTC. It is translated as CSVETSQGGEQYF.

CDR3 in DNA: TGTGCCAGCAGCCCGATGAACACTGAAGCTTTCTTT. Its translation: CASSPMNTEAFF. This chain connects TRBV7-6 to TRBJ1-1, with D unresolved. The germline gives CDR1 SGHVS, CDR2 FNYEAQ. The CDR3 extends over 12 amino acids. Trimming shortened V by 5 bases and J by 0 bases, and 4 bases separated the two germline ends.

This rearrangement joins TRBV6-5 to TRBJ1-4; maybe TRBD1 (6 bases). The V gene lost 0 bases and the J gene lost 3 bases, with 8 bases spanning the gap. The germline V gene encodes CDR1 MNHEY and CDR2 SVGAGI. This CDR3 contains 15 residues. CDR3 nucleotides: TGTGCCAGCAGTTACTCAGGGGGGTCTAATGAAAAACTGTTTTTT. Translation: CASSYSGGSNEKLFF.

The chain couples TRBV19 to TRBJ2-1; D remains ambiguous. Germline CDR1 LNHDA, CDR2 SQIVND (reference sequence). V lost 0 bases and J 4 bases, leaving 10 bases between the germline ends. The CDR3 contains 15 residues. CDR3 sequence (DNA): TGTGCCAGTAGTATAGACGGCAGTTTATACAATGAGCAGTTCTTC. This gives the protein CASSIDGSLYNEQFF. Complete variable domain (other parts from reference TRBV19 and TRBJ2-1): DGGITQSPKYLFRKEGQNVTLSCEQNLNHDAMYWYRQDPGQGLRLIYYSQIVNDFQKGDIAEGYSVSREKKESFPLTVTSAQKNPTAFYLCASSIDGSLYNEQFFGPGTRLTVL.

The chain employs TRBV27 and TRBJ1-1; D unresolved. V was pared by 5 bases and J by 0 bases, with 7 bases between. In germline, CDR1 is MNHEY, CDR2 SMNVEV (reference sequence). CDR3 length equals 13 residues. CDR3 bases: TGTGCCAGCAGTGTAGGGTTGAACACTGAAGCTTTCTTT. Protein sequence: CASSVGLNTEAFF.

This sequence joins TRBV4-1 and TRBJ2-5; 13 bases agree with TRBD2. The germline V gene has CDR1 MGHRA and CDR2 YSYEKL. Trimming took 2 bases from V and 1 from J; bases not matched to a gene: 7. This CDR3 has 18 amino acids. This CDR3 reads CASSQFAGTSGIQETQYF. The CDR3, as DNA: TGCGCCAGCAGCCAATTCGCAGGGACTAGCGGGATCCAAGAGACCCAGTACTTC.

This chain connects TRBV10-1 to TRBJ2-1, with D perhaps being TRBD1 or TRBD2 (5 bases each). CDR1 WNHNN and CDR2 SYGVQD come from the germline V gene (reference sequence). The CDR3 is made up of 16 amino acids. The V gene lost 3 bases and the J gene lost 1 base, with 13 bases spanning the gap. The chain's CDR3 is CASSDLGAGSYNEQFF. The CDR3 bases are TGCGCCAGCAGTGATCTCGGGGCAGGGTCCTACAATGAGCAGTTCTTC.

The chain uses TRBV6-5 and TRBJ1-2; weak D call: TRBD1 (6 bases). CDR3 size: 14 residues. V dropped 0 bases and J dropped 8 bases, with 13 bases sitting between them. Germline values: CDR1 MNHEY, CDR2 SVGAGI. CDR3 amino acids: CASSYSRGAGGYTF. The CDR3, as DNA: TGTGCCAGCAGTTACTCGAGGGGGGCTGGGGGCTACACCTTC.

The J gene is TRBJ1-2, the V gene TRBV6-1, with TRBD1 matching 7 bases. Germline V CDR1 and CDR2: MNHNS, SASEGT. CDR3 size: 15 residues. The J segment lost 3 bases and the V segment lost 4 bases, leaving 8 bases of the junction unmatched. The CDR3 coding sequence is TGTGCCAGCAGTGGCACGGGACAGTCCTACTATGGCTACACCTTC. Its translation: CASSGTGQSYYGYTF.

The chain employs TRBV2 and TRBJ2-1; D gene uncertain. The CDR3 length is 14 residues. The V and J ends lost 3 bases and 2 bases respectively, with 8 bases between them. Germline CDR1 SNHLY, CDR2 FYNNEI. CDR3 nucleotides: TGTGCCAGCAGTGACCCCTCAACCTACAATGAGCAGTTCTTC. This sequence encodes CASSDPSTYNEQFF.

The rearrangement uses TRBV5-5 and TRBJ2-7, with D maybe TRBD1 (6 bases). Per the germline V gene, CDR1 is SGHKS and CDR2 is YYEKEE (reference sequence). Trimming removed 4 bases from V and 1 base from J, with 15 bases in between. The CDR3 loop spans 15 amino acids. The CDR3 DNA sequence: TGTGCCAGCAGCCTTACAGGGTTCCTTTCCTACGAGCAGTACTTC. It yields the protein CASSLTGFLSYEQYF.

The chain is built from TRBV28 and TRBJ2-5; the D is unclear. The J call may be mistaken, given a closer DNA end match to TRBJ2-7. Germline V gives CDR1 MDHEN, CDR2 SYDVKM. The CDR3 has 15 residues. The CDR3 sequence is CASSFRIAISYEQYF. For the CDR3, the DNA is TGTGCCAGCAGTTTTCGGATCGCTATCTCCTACGAGCAGTACTTC.